This record covers a single TCR beta chain. The record originates from a study of cytomegalovirus exposure and HLA in healthy donors. V shed 7 bases and J shed 4 bases, with 4 bases lying between them. CDR3 length equals 11 residues. CDR1 and CDR2 (germline): MNHEY, SVGAGI. Primers for the PCR totalled 60 Vbeta and 13 Jbeta. Profiling relied on immunoSEQ multiplex PCR, and the TCRdb table lists in-frame clones only, not all of them. Among some 110,000 clones, approximately 12% were seen once, and the ten largest hold more than 15%. The TCR sequence derives from a man between 40 and 49 years old in good health and CMV-seropositive. The sample was PBMCs. The chain couples TRBV6-5 to TRBJ2-2, with D hard to call. CDR3 sequence reads: CASKRTGELFF. CDR3 sequence (DNA): TGTGCCAGCAAGCGCACCGGGGAGCTGTTTTTT.